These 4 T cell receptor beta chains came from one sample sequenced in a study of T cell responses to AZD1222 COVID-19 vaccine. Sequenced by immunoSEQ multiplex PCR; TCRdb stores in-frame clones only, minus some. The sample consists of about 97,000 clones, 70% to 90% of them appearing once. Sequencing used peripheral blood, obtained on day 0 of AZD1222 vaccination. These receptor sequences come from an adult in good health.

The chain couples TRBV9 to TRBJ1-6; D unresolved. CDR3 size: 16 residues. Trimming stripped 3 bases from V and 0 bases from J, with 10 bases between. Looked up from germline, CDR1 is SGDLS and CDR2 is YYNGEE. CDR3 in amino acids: CASSGDLSSYNSPLHF. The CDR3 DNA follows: TGTGCCAGCAGCGGGGATCTCAGCTCCTATAATTCACCCCTCCACTTT.

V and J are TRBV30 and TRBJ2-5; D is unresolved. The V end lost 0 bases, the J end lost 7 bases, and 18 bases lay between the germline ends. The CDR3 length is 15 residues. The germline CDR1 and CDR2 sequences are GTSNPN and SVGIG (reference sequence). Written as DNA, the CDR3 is TGTGCCTGGAGTGTCCCCCCCAGGTCGAAAGCGACCCAGTACTTC. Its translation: CAWSVPPRSKATQYF.

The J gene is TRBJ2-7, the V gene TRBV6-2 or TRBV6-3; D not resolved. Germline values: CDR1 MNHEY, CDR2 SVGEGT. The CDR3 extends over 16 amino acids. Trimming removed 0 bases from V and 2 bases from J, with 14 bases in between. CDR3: CASSYSSWADTYEQYF. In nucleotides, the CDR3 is TGTGCCAGCAGTTACTCCTCTTGGGCGGATACCTACGAGCAGTACTTC.

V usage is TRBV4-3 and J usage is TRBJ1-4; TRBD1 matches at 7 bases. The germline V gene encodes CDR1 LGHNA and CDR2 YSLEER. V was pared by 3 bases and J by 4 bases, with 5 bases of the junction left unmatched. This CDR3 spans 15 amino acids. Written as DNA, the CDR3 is TGCGCCAGCAGCCAGCAGACAGGGAATAATGAAAAACTGTTTTTT. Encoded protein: CASSQQTGNNEKLFF.